Included here is one T cell receptor (beta chain) sequence, with context. The target antigen is unknown. This sample is drawn from a study of post-analysis software for immune sequencing data. Regarding the study as a whole: In patients, TRBV5-6, TRBV5-1 and TRBV20-1 belonged to five TRBV segments found more frequently than in controls. Relative to controls, patients with multiple sclerosis showed significantly lower normalized Chao1 diversity. Samples from a shared batch, those prepared together, strongly co-clustered by F measure.

Germline CDR1 DFQATT, CDR2 SNEGSKA (reference sequence). V was pared by 1 base and J by 3 bases, with 2 bases of the junction left unmatched. The CDR3 length is 13 residues. Unique molecular identifiers were carried by the TCR beta cDNA libraries. Input populations of roughly 1 to 10 million T cells gave rise to approximately 500,000 cDNA molecules. TCRdb ran MiXCR on the PCR reads and lists one entry per CDR3 protein. The table shows about half a million distinct CDR3 sequences, with 34% occurring only once. The TCR was taken from a girl under 18 with multiple sclerosis. The V gene is TRBV20-1, the J gene TRBJ1-2; 7 bases map to TRBD1. Material: blood. CDR3 DNA sequence: TGCAGTGCTAGAGGGGACAGATACTATGGCTACACCTTC. Amino acids: CSARGDRYYGYTF.